Shown below are 21 T cell receptor beta chains from a single sample sequenced in a study of T cells in Graves' hyperthyroidism and ophthalmopathy (dated by TCRdb to about 2019). Libraries were constructed by multiplex PCR. Sequenced on an Illumina HiSeq 2000. Amplification of TCR beta CDR3 regions was carried out from RNA transcripts. A first-round RT-PCR of the TCR CDR3 used the HTBI primer set with the Qiagen OneStep RT-PCR kit. TCRdb handled the public reads itself, with Q25 trimming in fastp and clone calling in MiXCR, and kept productive beta chains. Every distinct CDR3 protein forms one entry, paired with its most common genes and DNA. This sample comprises a few hundred thousand distinct CDR3 sequences, around 19% of them detected only once. 35% to 40% of the sample rests with the top ten. The sample taken for sequencing was blood. The receptors were sampled from a man between 45 and 60 years old with Graves' ophthalmopathy.

Only a few counts were recorded for this clonotype. The chain employs TRBV24-1 and TRBJ2-1; maybe TRBD2 (6 bases). Germline V lookup: CDR1 KGHDR, CDR2 SFDVKD. The V end lost 0 bases, the J end lost 15 bases, and 14 bases lay between the germline ends. CDR3 size: 13 residues. The CDR3 loop reads CATSDLSRRDLFF. The CDR3 nucleotides are TGTGCCACCAGTGATTTGAGTAGGAGGGATCTGTTCTTC.

J is TRBJ1-5 and V is TRBV6-1; D is ambiguous. The germline V gene encodes CDR1 MNHNS and CDR2 SASEGT. V dropped 5 bases and J dropped 2 bases, with 16 bases sitting between them. This CDR3 region has 16 residues. The DNA of the CDR3 is TGTGCCAGCAGTCCCCGAGGAGGGTCAGGCAATCAGCCCCAGCATTTT. This encodes CASSPRGGSGNQPQHF.

V usage is TRBV9 and J usage is TRBJ2-2; TRBD1 aligns across 9 bases. The CDR3 totals 15 residues. CDR1 SGDLS and CDR2 YYNGEE come from the germline V gene. V trimming: 3 bases; J trimming: 5 bases; junction bases outside the gene matches: 5. The CDR3 nucleotides are TGTGCCAGCAGCGAACAGGGGGCATGGACCGGGGAGCTGTTTTTT. It is translated as CASSEQGAWTGELFF.

The sample holds many counts of this clonotype. The chain is built from TRBV7-9 and TRBJ1-3; TRBD1 is a possible D gene (5 bases). The CDR3 contains 17 residues. The ends were cut back, 3 bases at V and 2 bases at J, with 17 bases in the middle. Germline CDR1 reads SEHNR; CDR2 reads FQNEAQ (reference sequence). The CDR3, as DNA: TGTGCCAGCAGCTTTGATCGGACGGGGCGCGCTGGAAACACCATATATTTT. It specifies CASSFDRTGRAGNTIYF. Using reference TRBV7-9 and TRBJ1-3 for the parts outside the CDR3, the full variable domain is DTGVSQNPRHKITKRGQNVTFRCDPISEHNRLYWYRQTLGQGPEFLTYFQNEAQLEKSRLLSDRFSAERPKGSFSTLEIQRTEQGDSAMYLCASSFDRTGRAGNTIYFGEGSWLTVV.

This clonotype was picked up many times. V gene TRBV20-1 combines with J gene TRBJ2-7, with TRBD2 identical over 16 bases. The CDR3 runs 15 residues. Trimming took 6 bases from V and 6 from J; bases not matched to a gene: 8. Per the germline V gene, CDR1 is DFQATT and CDR2 is SNEGSKA (reference sequence). In DNA form, the CDR3 reads TGCAGTGCCCCACCGGGACTAGCGGGAGGGAGCGAGCAGTACTTC. The encoded protein is CSAPPGLAGGSEQYF.

This clonotype was observed many times. CDR3 coding DNA: TGTGCCAGCAGCCTCAGAGCCGGGACTCCGACCGGGGAGCTGTTTTTT. This codes for CASSLRAGTPTGELFF. The chain employs TRBV3-1 and TRBJ2-2; TRBD2 might be the D (6 bases). Germline loops: CDR1 LGHDT, CDR2 YNNKEL (reference sequence). V was trimmed by 4 bases and J by 5 bases, leaving 17 bases between them. The CDR3 is 16 amino acids.

This clonotype was observed many times. The rearrangement links TRBV7-3 to TRBJ2-1, with 7 bases that match TRBD2. CDR3 length: 13 residues. Germline CDR1 and CDR2: SGHTA and FQGTGA. J gave up 3 bases and V 4 bases, and 0 bases lay outside the gene matches. This chain's CDR3 is CASSSGGYNEQFF. CDR3 in DNA: TGTGCCAGCAGCTCGGGGGGCTACAATGAGCAGTTCTTC.

In its sample, this clonotype was seen many times. The chain has TRBV28 and TRBJ1-6; D is perhaps TRBD1 (5 bases). V lost 6 bases to trimming and J lost 8 bases, with 17 bases between them. This CDR3 region has 15 residues. Germline values: CDR1 MDHEN, CDR2 SYDVKM. CDR3 nucleotides: TGTGCCAGCAGCCCCCCCGGGACCAGAGATTCACCCCTCCACTTT. Translating gives CASSPPGTRDSPLHF.

This clonotype was recorded a few times. The genes are TRBV6-2 or TRBV6-3 and TRBJ2-5; D is possibly TRBD1 or TRBD2 (6 bases each). V shed 5 bases and J shed 1 base, with 14 bases lying between them. CDR3 length: 15 residues. CDR1 and CDR2 (germline): MNHEY, SVGEGT. This chain's CDR3 is CASSPDRRVQETQYF. DNA for the CDR3: TGTGCCAGCAGTCCAGACAGGAGGGTCCAAGAGACCCAGTACTTC.

This clonotype has more than one count but fewer than ten. The chain joins TRBV7-2 to TRBJ2-5, with D possibly being TRBD1 or TRBD2 (5 bases each). CDR3 length equals 13 residues. The V gene lost 4 bases and the J gene lost 5 bases, with 11 bases spanning the gap. Germline values: CDR1 SGHTA, CDR2 FQGNSA. The CDR3 is CASSYGGGETQYF. The CDR3 coding sequence is TGTGCCAGCAGCTATGGGGGTGGCGAGACCCAGTACTTC.

This clonotype turned up a few times. The V gene is TRBV30, the J gene TRBJ1-2, with D possibly being TRBD1 (6 bases). Germline V gene sequence: CDR1 GTSNPN, CDR2 SVGIG (reference sequence). CDR3 size: 11 residues. V lost 4 bases to trimming and J lost 8 bases, with 11 bases between them. CDR3 protein: CAWMDSQGYTF. In nucleotides, the CDR3 is TGTGCCTGGATGGACAGCCAAGGCTACACCTTC. Variable domain in full (rest from reference TRBV30 and TRBJ1-2): SQTIHQWPATLVQPVGSPLSLECTVEGTSNPNLYWYRQAAGRGLQLLFYSVGIGQISSEVPQNLSASRPQDRQFILSSKKLLLSDSGFYLCAWMDSQGYTFGSGTRLTVV.

This clonotype was seen repeatedly, ten times or more. The rearrangement uses TRBV20-1 and TRBJ2-7, with a possible D match to TRBD2 (5 bases). The length of the CDR3 is 14 residues. Trimming removed 0 bases at V and 5 bases at J, with 14 bases between. CDR1 is DFQATT and CDR2 is SNEGSKA in the germline V gene (reference sequence). CDR3 amino acids: CSARDPREWNEQYF. In DNA form, the CDR3 reads TGCAGTGCTAGAGATCCGAGGGAATGGAACGAGCAGTACTTC.

The chain has TRBV24-1 and TRBJ2-1; TRBD2 aligns across 9 bases. With V trimmed by 0 bases and J by 7 bases, 6 bases remained unmatched. The CDR3 has 16 amino acids. Germline assignment: CDR1 KGHDR and CDR2 SFDVKD. As DNA, the CDR3 is TGTGCCACCAGTGATTTGGGCGGGAGGGCCAGAAATGAGCAGTTCTTC. Translation: CATSDLGGRARNEQFF.

This clonotype was seen repeatedly, ten times or more. J is TRBJ2-5 and V is TRBV11-2; D uncertain. CDR3 length: 11 amino acids. CDR1 is SGHAT, CDR2 FQNNGV, per germline. V lost 0 bases, J lost 13 bases, and 9 bases lay in between. CDR3 region: CASSLDRSAYF. The CDR3 bases are TGTGCCAGCAGCTTAGATCGAAGCGCGTACTTC.

In this sample, this clonotype turned up a few times. The genes are TRBV6-1 and TRBJ1-2; no clear D. This CDR3 comprises 13 residues. Per germline, CDR1 MNHNS and CDR2 SASEGT. V lost 5 bases to trimming and J lost 4 bases, with 11 bases between them. CDR3: CASSYADTYGYTF. The CDR3 DNA is TGTGCCAGCAGTTACGCCGATACCTATGGCTACACCTTC.

This chain uses TRBV6-1 with TRBJ1-6, with TRBD1 matching over 7 bases. The germline CDR1 and CDR2 sequences are MNHNS and SASEGT. The CDR3 extends over 15 amino acids. Trimming at V came to 0 bases and at J to 6 bases, leaving 2 bases not matched to a gene. The CDR3 loop is CASSEAPGGNSPLHF. The CDR3 nucleotides are TGTGCCAGCAGTGAAGCGCCAGGGGGTAATTCACCCCTCCACTTT.

About this clonotype itself: Germline and junction disagree at one end, which may indicate a read error. This chain connects TRBV29-1 to TRBJ2-7; 13 positions agree with TRBD2. This CDR3 region has 15 residues. Germline V CDR1 and CDR2: SQVTM, ANQGSEA. Here the CDR3 reads CSGEVRTSGSYEQYF. As DNA, the CDR3 is TGCAGCGGTGAAGTTCGGACTAGCGGGAGCTACGAGCAGTACTTC.

This clonotype was found many times. This chain connects TRBV18 to TRBJ2-5; D might be TRBD2 (6 bases). Germline CDR1 reads KGHSH; CDR2 reads LQKENI. This CDR3 is built from 15 residues. Trimming took 3 bases from V and 1 from J, leaving 12 bases between them. Written as DNA, the CDR3 is TGTGCCAGCTCACCTCCTGTCGGGGGCCAAGAGACCCAGTACTTC. This translates into CASSPPVGGQETQYF. The full variable domain, rest sourced from reference TRBV18 and TRBJ2-5, is NAGVMQNPRHLVRRRGQEARLRCSPMKGHSHVYWYRQLPEEGLKFMVYLQKENIIDESGMPKERFSAEFPKEGPSILRIQQVVRGDSAAYFCASSPPVGGQETQYFGPGTRLLVL.

V is TRBV28 and J is TRBJ2-7; 7 nucleotides line up with TRBD2. The CDR3 consists of 16 residues. The V gene end was trimmed by 4 bases and the J gene end by 0 bases; junction bases not matched to a gene: 9. In germline, CDR1 is MDHEN, CDR2 SYDVKM. The DNA for the CDR3 is TGTGCCAGCAGTTCACTCACTAGCGCTAGCTCCTACGAGCAGTACTTC. It yields the protein CASSSLTSASSYEQYF.

This clonotype was seen ten or more times. The chain couples TRBV12-3 or TRBV12-4 to TRBJ1-1; D is undetermined. Trimming cost V 5 bases and J 1 base, with 5 bases left between them. This CDR3 is 12 amino acids long. For the CDR3, the DNA is TGTGCCAGCAGTCCGGGGAACACTGAAGCTTTCTTT. It encodes CASSPGNTEAFF.

This sequence joins TRBV6-1 and TRBJ2-5; no definite D call. V lost 4 bases and J 1 base, leaving 10 bases between the germline ends. This CDR3 comprises 14 residues. CDR1 and CDR2 from the germline V gene are MNHNS and SASEGT. CDR3 coding DNA: TGTGCCAGCAGTGCCATGCCGGGCCAAGAGACCCAGTACTTC. Translating it yields CASSAMPGQETQYF.